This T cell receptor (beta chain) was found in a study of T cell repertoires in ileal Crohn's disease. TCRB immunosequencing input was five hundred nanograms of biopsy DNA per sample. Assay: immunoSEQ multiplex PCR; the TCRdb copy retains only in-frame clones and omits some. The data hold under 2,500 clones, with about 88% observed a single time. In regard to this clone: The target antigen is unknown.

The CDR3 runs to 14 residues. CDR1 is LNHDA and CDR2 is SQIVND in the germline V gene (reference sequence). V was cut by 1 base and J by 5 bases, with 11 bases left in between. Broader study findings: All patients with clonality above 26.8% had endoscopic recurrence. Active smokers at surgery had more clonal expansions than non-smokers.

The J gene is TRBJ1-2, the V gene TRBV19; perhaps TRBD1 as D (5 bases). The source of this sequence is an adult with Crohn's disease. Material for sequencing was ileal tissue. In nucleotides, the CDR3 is TGTGCCAGTAGTATAGGCAACAGGCCTTATGGCTACACCTTC. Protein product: CASSIGNRPYGYTF.